Presented here are 12 T cell receptor beta chains from one specimen sequenced in a study of blood T cell repertoires in COVID-19. Measured with immunoSEQ multiplex PCR; TCRdb has only the in-frame clones, and not every one. The profile shows 80,000 or so clones, roughly 80% of them singletons. The source material was peripheral blood. All receptors come from a woman of 80 years or more with acute or convalescent COVID-19.

This rearrangement joins TRBV19 to TRBJ1-1, with a tentative D call TRBD1 (5 bases). Trimming removed 6 bases at V and 1 base at J, with 12 bases between. This CDR3 has 14 amino acids. Germline loops: CDR1 LNHDA, CDR2 SQIVND (reference sequence). The CDR3 here is CASRPGDTNTEAFF. CDR3 coding DNA: TGTGCCAGTAGGCCGGGGGATACGAACACTGAAGCTTTCTTT.

The J gene is TRBJ2-1, the V gene TRBV14, with 11 bases matching TRBD2. Germline V gives CDR1 SGHDN, CDR2 FVKESK. This CDR3 contains 16 residues. The ends lost 4 bases at V and 3 bases at J; junction bases unmatched: 5. The CDR3 DNA follows: TGTGCCAGCAGCCTCGGACTAGCGGGCTACTACAATGAGCAGTTCTTC. Translated: CASSLGLAGYYNEQFF.

This clone was observed once. The V and J genes are TRBV6-5 and TRBJ2-7, with D possibly TRBD1 on 5 matching bases. The germline V and J ends were trimmed by 8 bases and 0 bases, with 17 bases remaining between them. This CDR3 contains 15 residues. CDR1 is MNHEY, CDR2 SVGAGI, per germline. The CDR3 region is CASAAGKGSSYEQYF. In nucleotides, the CDR3 is TGTGCCAGCGCGGCAGGGAAGGGGTCCTCCTACGAGCAGTACTTC.

The rearrangement joins TRBV30 to TRBJ2-3; perhaps TRBD1 as D (6 bases). The CDR3 is 14 amino acids. From germline, CDR1 is GTSNPN and CDR2 SVGIG (reference sequence). Trimming pared 4 bases from V and 2 bases from J, leaving 13 bases between. The CDR3 DNA follows: TGTGCCTGGAAAAGGGGGAGTTACACAGATACGCAGTATTTT. The encoded protein is CAWKRGSYTDTQYF.

This sequence joins TRBV15 and TRBJ1-1; possible D gene TRBD1, 6 bases. The V end lost 0 bases, the J end lost 3 bases, and 8 bases lay between the germline ends. The CDR3 has 14 amino acids. Germline V gene sequence: CDR1 LNHNV, CDR2 YYDKDF (reference sequence). CDR3 in amino acids: CATSRDPGDTEAFF. The CDR3 nucleotides are TGTGCCACCAGCAGAGACCCAGGGGACACTGAAGCTTTCTTT. The full variable domain, rest sourced from reference TRBV15 and TRBJ1-1, is DAMVIQNPRYQVTQFGKPVTLSCSQTLNHNVMYWYQQKSSQAPKLLFHYYDKDFNNEADTPDNFQSRRPNTSFCFLDIRSPGLGDTAMYLCATSRDPGDTEAFFGQGTRLTVV.

The chain joins TRBV5-4 to TRBJ1-1; 8 nucleotides match TRBD1. The J segment lost 4 bases and the V segment lost 3 bases, leaving 8 bases of the junction unmatched. Germline V gives CDR1 SGHNT, CDR2 YYREEE (reference sequence). The CDR3 is made up of 15 amino acids. This CDR3 is CASSSWTGWATEAFF. The CDR3 DNA reads TGTGCCAGCAGCTCCTGGACAGGGTGGGCCACTGAAGCTTTCTTT.

In this sample, this clone turned up once. The rearrangement joins TRBV6-1 to TRBJ2-3; 12 positions agree with TRBD1. Germline-derived CDR1 and CDR2 are MNHNS and SASEGT. This CDR3 has 15 amino acids. The junction had 6 bases not matched to a gene; V was cut back by 3 bases and J by 8 bases. CDR3 sequence reads: CASSDGTGGAGTQYF. Here the CDR3 DNA reads TGTGCCAGCAGTGACGGGACAGGGGGCGCTGGTACGCAGTATTTT.

The CDR3 protein is CASSHPRNEQFF. The CDR3 DNA reads as TGTGCCAGCAGCCATCCTAGGAATGAGCAGTTCTTC. The chain has TRBV7-2 and TRBJ2-1; no firm D call. CDR1 is SGHTA, CDR2 FQGNSA, per germline. The CDR3 runs to 12 residues. The V end lost 5 bases, the J end lost 7 bases, and 9 bases lay between the germline ends.

This clone was counted a single time. The CDR3 loop reads CASSLREGEKLFF. The DNA for the CDR3 is TGTGCCAGCAGCCTCAGGGAGGGGGAAAAACTGTTTTTT. The V call is TRBV6-1, the J call TRBJ1-4; D perhaps matches TRBD1 (5 bases). This CDR3 is built from 13 residues. Between the trimmed V and J ends, which lost 6 bases and 8 bases, there was a span of 13 bases. Germline-derived CDR1 and CDR2 are MNHNS and SASEGT.

The V gene is TRBV3-1 (or the pseudogene TRBV3-2), the J gene TRBJ2-2; D perhaps matches TRBD2 (5 bases). Trimming left V 6 bases short and J 2 bases short, with 19 bases between. From germline, CDR1 is LGHDT and CDR2 YNNKEL (reference sequence). The CDR3 is made up of 17 amino acids. CDR3 coding DNA: TGTGCCAGCAGGTCACTCACCCGGACTGTTAACACCGGGGAGCTGTTTTTT. This sequence encodes CASRSLTRTVNTGELFF.

V and J are TRBV30 and TRBJ1-1; D may be TRBD1 (6 bases). The CDR3 has 14 residues. Germline lookup yields CDR1 GTSNPN and CDR2 SVGIG (reference sequence). V lost 1 base, J lost 4 bases, and 13 bases lay in between. CDR3 DNA sequence: TGTGCCTGGAGTGGGCAGGGGTCGGGCACTGAAGCTTTCTTT. Translation: CAWSGQGSGTEAFF. Complete variable domain (other parts from reference TRBV30 and TRBJ1-1): SQTIHQWPATLVQPVGSPLSLECTVEGTSNPNLYWYRQAAGRGLQLLFYSVGIGQISSEVPQNLSASRPQDRQFILSSKKLLLSDSGFYLCAWSGQGSGTEAFFGQGTRLTVV.

CDR3 protein: CATSDTDRVGGTEAFF. CDR3 nucleotides: TGTGCCACCAGTGACACCGACAGGGTGGGGGGCACTGAAGCTTTCTTT. This chain uses TRBV24-1 with TRBJ1-1, with 7 bases identical to TRBD1. V trimming: 4 bases; J trimming: 4 bases; junction bases outside the gene matches: 11. The V gene's germline CDR1 is KGHDR and CDR2 SFDVKD. The CDR3 spans 16 residues.